The next 23 T cell receptor beta chains were all read from a single sample in a study of blood T cell repertoires in COVID-19. Sequenced by immunoSEQ multiplex PCR; TCRdb stores in-frame clones only, minus some. The sample records about 160,000 clones, 78% being singletons. The source material was peripheral blood. The receptors originated from an elderly woman with acute or convalescent COVID-19.

This clone was seen more than once but under ten times. The chain carries TRBV5-5 and TRBJ1-5; TRBD1 agrees at 9 bases. CDR3 length: 16 residues. Germline CDR1 SGHKS, CDR2 YYEKEE (reference sequence). Germline trimming cut 4 bases from V and 6 bases from J; bases unmatched to any gene: 11. CDR3 in amino acids: CASSQTGGGFGQPQHF. The CDR3 DNA sequence: TGTGCCAGCAGCCAGACAGGGGGTGGGTTCGGTCAGCCCCAGCATTTT.

The rearrangement joins TRBV11-2 to TRBJ2-1, with D possibly TRBD1 on 6 matching bases. The CDR3 is 14 residues long. Germline CDR1 reads SGHAT; CDR2 reads FQNNGV. Trimming left V 4 bases short and J 4 bases short, with 11 bases between. The CDR3: CASSSGQSYNEQFF. In DNA, the CDR3 is TGTGCCAGCAGCTCAGGACAGTCTTACAATGAGCAGTTCTTC.

The CDR3 region has the DNA TGCAGTGCTAGTAAGGACAGGGTCTACAATGAGCAGTTCTTC. It encodes CSASKDRVYNEQFF. The chain carries TRBV20-1 and TRBJ2-1; TRBD1 matches 8 bases. The V gene's germline CDR1 is DFQATT and CDR2 SNEGSKA (reference sequence). The trim removed 3 bases at V and 3 bases at J, leaving 4 bases unmatched. The CDR3 totals 14 residues.

The chain is built from TRBV5-5 and TRBJ1-2, with D uncertain. Trimming cost V 4 bases and J 6 bases, with 16 bases left between them. The CDR3 length is 14 residues. Germline assignment: CDR1 SGHKS and CDR2 YYEKEE (reference sequence). The CDR3 region is CASSNWRSWHGYTF. In DNA form, the CDR3 reads TGTGCCAGCAGCAACTGGAGGTCATGGCATGGCTACACCTTC.

Note on this clone: Other DNA sequences in the same sample also yield this CDR3. The gene calls are TRBV18 and TRBJ2-5; D call uncertain. CDR3 length equals 13 residues. The V and J ends lost 3 bases and 1 base respectively, with 6 bases between them. The germline gives CDR1 KGHSH, CDR2 LQKENI. The CDR3 region has the DNA TGTGCCAGCTCACCGGGCCTCCAAGAGACCCAGTACTTC. The encoded protein is CASSPGLQETQYF.

V gene TRBV29-1 combines with J gene TRBJ1-2; 8 bases are a match to TRBD1. Germline V lookup: CDR1 SQVTM, CDR2 ANQGSEA. The CDR3 is made up of 14 amino acids. V dropped 3 bases and J dropped 5; count of bases not matched to a gene: 8. Here the CDR3 DNA reads TGCAGCGTTGACCCGGACAGGGAACGGTATGGCTACACCTTC. Protein sequence: CSVDPDRERYGYTF.

This chain connects TRBV6-1 to TRBJ1-4, with TRBD1 as a possible D gene (5 bases). Germline V gene lookup returns CDR1 MNHNS and CDR2 SASEGT. Trimming removed 4 bases at V and 1 base at J, with 16 bases between. This CDR3 spans 17 amino acids. This chain's CDR3 is CASSVGLRGLTNEKLFF. DNA for the CDR3: TGTGCCAGCAGTGTGGGACTCCGGGGTTTAACTAATGAAAAACTGTTTTTT.

V and J are TRBV2 and TRBJ2-2, with a weak D call TRBD1 (6 bases). The CDR3 loop spans 17 amino acids. Trimming took off 7 bases at V and 4 bases at J, with 22 bases between the two ends. The germline V gene encodes CDR1 SNHLY and CDR2 FYNNEI. In DNA form, the CDR3 reads TGTGCCAGCAACGGTGGGAGACAGGCGACGGGCACCGGGGAGCTGTTTTTT. This translates into CASNGGRQATGTGELFF.

The chain links TRBV2 to TRBJ2-7; 8 bases map to TRBD1. Germline loops: CDR1 SNHLY, CDR2 FYNNEI. V trimming: 3 bases; J trimming: 2 bases; junction bases outside the gene matches: 3. The CDR3 sequence is 14 residues long. CDR3 sequence (DNA): TGTGCCAGCAGTGATGAACAGGGGGCCTACGAGCAGTACTTC. Translated, it gives CASSDEQGAYEQYF.

The sample holds one count of this clone. Written as DNA, the CDR3 is TGCGCCAGCAGCCCGGGCACAGGGAGTTCCTATAATTCACCCCTCCACTTT. It specifies CASSPGTGSSYNSPLHF. The genes are TRBV23-1 and TRBJ1-6, with D tentatively TRBD1 (6 bases). TRBV23-1 is assigned to the ORF class and has an uncertain function. The CDR3 extends over 17 amino acids. V lost 6 bases to trimming and J lost 1 base, with 16 bases between them.

The gene calls are TRBV6-1 and TRBJ2-2; 8 positions match TRBD1. Germline-derived CDR1 and CDR2 are MNHNS and SASEGT. V lost 3 bases and J lost 5; bases outside the gene matches: 2. There are 14 residues in the CDR3. The DNA of the CDR3 is TGTGCCAGCAGTGACCAGGGGGCGACCGGGGAGCTGTTTTTT. It codes for CASSDQGATGELFF.

The chain combines TRBV30 with TRBJ1-5; D might be TRBD1 (5 bases). The CDR3 is 14 amino acids. V lost 3 bases and J lost 2, with 11 bases in between. Per germline, CDR1 GTSNPN and CDR2 SVGIG (reference sequence). The CDR3 spells CAWSLGGGNQPQHF. For the CDR3, the DNA is TGTGCCTGGAGCCTCGGGGGGGGCAATCAGCCCCAGCATTTT.

The chain couples TRBV11-2 to TRBJ2-7, with D possibly being TRBD2 (5 bases). This CDR3 is 16 amino acids long. V was shortened by 5 bases and J by 4 bases, with 21 bases between the two germline ends. Germline CDR1 reads SGHAT; CDR2 reads FQNNGV. The chain's CDR3 is CASSPAPWMRGYEQYF. CDR3 DNA sequence: TGTGCCAGCAGCCCTGCCCCTTGGATGCGAGGGTACGAGCAGTACTTC.

The chain carries TRBV9 and TRBJ2-3; 9 bases line up with TRBD1. The CDR3 is 16 amino acids. Germline V CDR1 and CDR2: SGDLS, YYNGEE. Unmatched junction bases numbered 10, after V lost 4 bases and J lost 4 bases. The CDR3 reads CASSLSWTGAADTQYF. DNA of the CDR3: TGTGCCAGCAGCCTTAGCTGGACAGGGGCGGCAGATACGCAGTATTTT.

V is TRBV6-1 and J is TRBJ2-5, with TRBD2 matching 8 bases. The germline V gene encodes CDR1 MNHNS and CDR2 SASEGT. The CDR3 consists of 18 residues. The V and J ends lost 4 bases and 5 bases, in that order; junction bases with no gene match: 18. CDR3 coding DNA: TGTGCCAGCAGTGTTCGAGGAAGCGGGGGCCCGAGGGGCGAGACCCAGTACTTC. Residues: CASSVRGSGGPRGETQYF.

The V call is TRBV7-9, the J call TRBJ1-2; no definite D call. The V end lost 5 bases, the J end lost 7 bases, and 14 bases lay between the germline ends. The CDR3 runs to 13 residues. Germline V gene data show CDR1 as SEHNR and CDR2 as FQNEAQ (reference sequence). Here the CDR3 DNA reads TGTGCCAGCAGCCATGGATTTAGAGGTGGCTACACCTTC. This encodes CASSHGFRGGYTF.

This CDR3 reads CASSLSRGGIYEQYF. The CDR3 DNA reads as TGTGCCAGCAGTTTGTCCCGGGGAGGGATCTACGAGCAGTACTTC. The chain combines TRBV27 with TRBJ2-7; 7 bases line up with TRBD2. The V gene's germline CDR1 is MNHEY and CDR2 SMNVEV (reference sequence). Unmatched junction bases numbered 8, after V lost 3 bases and J lost 3 bases. The CDR3 extends over 15 amino acids.

The chain couples TRBV7-2 to TRBJ1-6, with D perhaps TRBD1 (5 bases). V was shortened by 5 bases and J by 6 bases, with 11 bases between the two germline ends. The CDR3 is 14 amino acids. Germline-derived CDR1 and CDR2 are SGHTA and FQGNSA. The CDR3 DNA follows: TGTGCCAGCAGCCTAATGACAGCTAATTCACCCCTCCACTTT. This encodes CASSLMTANSPLHF.

This clone was seen only a few times. The chain is built from TRBV27 and TRBJ1-1, with D maybe TRBD1 (6 bases). V was pared by 6 bases and J by 7 bases, with 15 bases between. The CDR3 runs to 13 residues. The germline V gene encodes CDR1 MNHEY and CDR2 SMNVEV (reference sequence). CDR3 residues: CASRPGQLSEAFF. The DNA for the CDR3 is TGTGCCAGCAGACCCGGACAGTTAAGTGAAGCTTTCTTT.

The rearrangement links TRBV11-2 to TRBJ2-1, with 8 bases aligning to TRBD2. The germline gives CDR1 SGHAT, CDR2 FQNNGV. V trimming: 6 bases; J trimming: 6 bases; junction bases outside the gene matches: 16. The CDR3 sequence is 17 residues long. CDR3 coding DNA: TGTGCCAGCAGTGCAGGGAAATTCGGACTAGCTGGCAATGAGCAGTTCTTC. It encodes CASSAGKFGLAGNEQFF.

This sequence joins TRBV2 and TRBJ2-2; 7 bases are shared with TRBD2. Germline V gene lookup returns CDR1 SNHLY and CDR2 FYNNEI. J was trimmed by 4 bases and V by 8 bases; bases with no gene match: 10. This CDR3 region has 15 residues. CDR3 sequence (DNA): TGTGCCAGCTACTCTATGGGAGGGGTCACCGGGGAGCTGTTTTTT. It is translated as CASYSMGGVTGELFF. Together with reference TRBV2 and TRBJ2-2, the CDR3 gives the full variable domain: EPEVTQTPSHQVTQMGQEVILRCVPISNHLYFYWYRQILGQKVEFLVSFYNNEISEKSEIFDDQFSVERPDGSNFTLKIRSTKLEDSAMYFCASYSMGGVTGELFFGEGSRLTVL.

The J gene is TRBJ2-7, the V gene TRBV3-1 (or the pseudogene TRBV3-2); D unresolved. The CDR3 has 15 residues. The V gene's germline CDR1 is LGHDT and CDR2 YNNKEL (reference sequence). Trimming left V 2 bases short and J 0 bases short, with 11 bases between. CDR3 sequence (DNA): TGTGCCAGCAGCCAACTCCCAAGCCTCTCCTACGAGCAGTACTTC. Its translation is CASSQLPSLSYEQYF.

V is TRBV2 and J is TRBJ2-5, with unresolved D. Germline assignment: CDR1 SNHLY and CDR2 FYNNEI. The CDR3 has 11 amino acids. V was pared by 6 bases and J by 4 bases, with 6 bases between. CDR3 sequence: CASSPIETQYF. The CDR3 DNA reads as TGTGCCAGCAGCCCCATAGAGACCCAGTACTTC.